The 29 T cell receptor beta chains given below trace back to one sample, sequenced in a study of T cell repertoires in cytomegalovirus infection (dated by TCRdb to the late 2010s). Data came from an Illumina HiSeq 1500. The public reads were run again by TCRdb, first through fastp at Q25 and then through MiXCR, and only productive beta chains were kept. Identical CDR3 protein sequences are pooled into one entry, listed with their most common genes and DNA. In all, the sample holds some 900,000 distinct CDR3 sequences, and approximately 32% of those were seen once. Of the sample, approximately 13% falls within the top ten clones. These receptors' antigens are unknown. Interpreted using the paper, the treatment or condition label stands for: in vitro stimulation with specific CMV peptide epitopes to enrich CMV-specific T cells. The material was cultured CD8+ T cells from PBMCs, obtained from culture after CMV antigen stimulation. These receptors all stem from a human donor in good health (CMV status not recorded). Some clones in this sample may be carry-over from other donors' samples.

The chain combines TRBV2 with TRBJ2-3; D ambiguous. V was clipped by 6 bases and J by 0 bases, with 22 bases between them. The germline V gene has CDR1 SNHLY and CDR2 FYNNEI. The CDR3 is 18 residues long. The CDR3 nucleotides are TGTGCCAGCAGCGAAAAGGGATTAGGACGGTCAAGCACAGATACGCAGTATTTT. Translating gives CASSEKGLGRSSTDTQYF.

This clonotype was counted ten times or more. The chain links TRBV6-2 or TRBV6-3 to TRBJ1-2; 8 positions agree with TRBD1. The CDR3 totals 13 residues. Germline CDR1 is MNHEY and CDR2 is SVGEGT. J lost 7 bases, V lost 8 bases, and 9 bases had no gene match. The CDR3 loop is CASAWTGHPGYTF. CDR3 DNA: TGTGCCAGCGCCTGGACAGGGCATCCTGGCTACACCTTC.

J is TRBJ2-7 and V is TRBV18; D may correspond to TRBD1 or TRBD2 (6 bases each). This CDR3 is 12 amino acids long. With 3 bases removed from V and 7 bases from J, the gap between germline ends came to 10 bases. Germline V gene lookup returns CDR1 KGHSH and CDR2 LQKENI. The CDR3 loop is CASSPGGWEQYF. In DNA form, the CDR3 reads TGTGCCAGCTCACCGGGGGGCTGGGAGCAGTACTTC.

V usage is TRBV4-2 and J usage is TRBJ1-1; D may be TRBD1 (5 bases). Germline V CDR1 and CDR2: LGHNA, YNFKEQ. The CDR3 has 13 residues. The ends were cut back, 1 base at V and 4 bases at J, with 7 bases in the middle. The CDR3 DNA is TGTGCCAGCAGCCAAGGAGGGGTCACTGAAGCTTTCTTT. This sequence encodes CASSQGGVTEAFF.

This clonotype was counted a few times. The rearrangement joins TRBV24-1 to TRBJ1-2, with D possibly matching TRBD1 (6 bases). Germline lookup yields CDR1 KGHDR and CDR2 SFDVKD. Trimming removed 6 bases from V and 3 bases from J, with 10 bases in between. The CDR3 has 13 residues. The CDR3 is CATSSAGDYGYTF. For the CDR3, the DNA is TGTGCCACCAGTTCGGCAGGGGACTATGGCTACACCTTC.

V is TRBV6-6 and J is TRBJ2-1; 8 bases align to TRBD2. Germline loops: CDR1 MNHNY, CDR2 SVGAGI (reference sequence). The length of the CDR3 is 15 residues. The V and J ends lost 4 bases and 2 bases, in that order; junction bases with no gene match: 4. In DNA form, the CDR3 reads TGTGCCAGCAGTTTCCAGCGGGGGCCCTACAATGAGCAGTTCTTC. Translated, it gives CASSFQRGPYNEQFF.

J is TRBJ1-1 and V is TRBV12-3 or TRBV12-4, with 7 bases that match TRBD1. The CDR3 extends over 15 amino acids. Trimming removed 0 bases from V and 4 bases from J; junction bases left unmatched: 5. The CDR3 DNA reads as TGTGCCAGCAGTTTAGCCCAGACAGGGTCCACTGAAGCTTTCTTT. Amino acids: CASSLAQTGSTEAFF.

The chain recombines TRBV27 with TRBJ2-1; D possibly matches TRBD1 or TRBD2 (5 bases each). Germline CDR1 MNHEY, CDR2 SMNVEV (reference sequence). The CDR3 is 14 amino acids. V was cut by 0 bases and J by 8 bases, with 11 bases left in between. In DNA form, the CDR3 reads TGTGCCAGCAGTTTATCCCACCGAGGGGATGAGCAGTTCTTC. The encoded protein is CASSLSHRGDEQFF.

This chain joins TRBV6-5 and TRBJ2-5; a possible D gene is TRBD2 (5 bases). The CDR3 is made up of 14 amino acids. V was trimmed by 0 bases and J by 5 bases, leaving 10 bases between them. Per the germline V gene, CDR1 is MNHEY and CDR2 is SVGAGI. The CDR3 bases are TGTGCCAGCAGTTACTCGAGGTCGGGGGAGACCCAGTACTTC. Translating it yields CASSYSRSGETQYF.

V is TRBV10-3 and J is TRBJ1-2; D remains unclear. There are 11 residues in the CDR3. V was clipped by 6 bases and J by 7 bases, with 9 bases between them. CDR1 ENHRY and CDR2 SYGVKD come from the germline V gene. CDR3 loop: CAIRKSSGYTF. For the CDR3, the DNA is TGTGCCATCAGGAAGAGTAGTGGCTACACCTTC.

The CDR3 region has the DNA TGTGCCAGCAGTTTATCTGGGACAGGCCTTAACTATGGCTACACCTTC. As protein: CASSLSGTGLNYGYTF. V gene TRBV27 combines with J gene TRBJ1-2; 8 bases are shared with TRBD1. The germline V gene has CDR1 MNHEY and CDR2 SMNVEV (reference sequence). The V gene end was trimmed by 0 bases and the J gene end by 1 base; junction bases not matched to a gene: 4. There are 16 residues in the CDR3.

This clonotype was found a few times. The chain employs TRBV19 and TRBJ1-2, with TRBD1 matching 7 bases. The CDR3 contains 15 residues. V gave up 3 bases and J gave up 5 bases; unmatched junction bases: 9. CDR1 is LNHDA and CDR2 is SQIVND in the germline V gene (reference sequence). In nucleotides, the CDR3 is TGTGCCAGTAGTATGGGGGACAGCTTCCCTTATGGCTACACCTTC. Protein sequence: CASSMGDSFPYGYTF.

The V gene is TRBV6-2 or TRBV6-3, the J gene TRBJ2-7, with D unresolved. V lost 0 bases and J 3 bases, leaving 9 bases between the germline ends. The CDR3 extends over 14 amino acids. Looked up from germline, CDR1 is MNHEY and CDR2 is SVGEGT. CDR3 in amino acids: CASSYSYTVYEQYF. The CDR3 bases are TGTGCCAGCAGTTACTCCTATACAGTCTACGAGCAGTACTTC.

The CDR3 nucleotides read TGTGCCAGCGGCACCCCTAGCGGTTCTGCCTACAATGAGCAGTTCTTC. It is translated as CASGTPSGSAYNEQFF. The chain couples TRBV7-6 to TRBJ2-1, with 7 bases lining up with TRBD2. The CDR3 runs 16 residues. V gave up 8 bases and J gave up 2 bases; unmatched junction bases: 12. The V gene's germline CDR1 is SGHVS and CDR2 FNYEAQ.

This clonotype was picked up a small number of times. The chain's CDR3 is CASSPERGGYQETQYF. The CDR3, as DNA: TGTGCCAGCAGCCCGGAGCGGGGGGGTTACCAAGAGACCCAGTACTTC. The chain uses TRBV7-9 and TRBJ2-5; 10 bases match TRBD2. This CDR3 spans 16 amino acids. V lost 5 bases and J lost 0; bases outside the gene matches: 6. Germline CDR1 and CDR2: SEHNR and FQNEAQ (reference sequence).

This clonotype showed up just a few times. CDR3 protein: CASSFISHEKLFF. The DNA for the CDR3 is TGTGCCAGCAGCTTCATTTCCCATGAAAAACTGTTTTTT. The chain recombines TRBV5-6 with TRBJ1-4; D not certain. The germline CDR1 and CDR2 sequences are SGHDT and YYEEEE. The CDR3 sequence is 13 residues long. V was shortened by 2 bases and J by 6 bases, with 8 bases between the two germline ends.

A few counts support this clonotype. This chain connects TRBV9 to TRBJ2-5; TRBD2 aligns across 13 bases. This CDR3 region has 19 residues. CDR1 and CDR2 from the germline V gene are SGDLS and YYNGEE. V was pared by 2 bases and J by 5 bases, with 15 bases of the junction left unmatched. In DNA form, the CDR3 reads TGTGCCAGCAGCGTCCCGACTAGCGGGGGGAATTTGGAGTCGGAGACCCAGTACTTC. This gives the protein CASSVPTSGGNLESETQYF.

At least ten counts were recorded for this clonotype. The V gene is TRBV7-6, the J gene TRBJ2-7; no clear D. The CDR3 sequence is 15 residues long. V lost 3 bases, J lost 5 bases, and 17 bases lay in between. CDR1 is SGHVS, CDR2 FNYEAQ, per germline. CDR3 sequence: CASSFKGPNIDEQYF. CDR3 in DNA: TGTGCCAGCAGCTTTAAAGGGCCGAATATCGACGAGCAGTACTTC.

V is TRBV2 and J is TRBJ2-7, with D unresolved. The germline V gene has CDR1 SNHLY and CDR2 FYNNEI. Trimming took 3 bases from V and 4 from J, leaving 19 bases between them. The CDR3 has 16 residues. The CDR3 nucleotides are TGTGCCAGCAGTGAGGTAGAGCTCTCTGGGTCGTACGAGCAGTACTTC. Its translation is CASSEVELSGSYEQYF.

The chain links TRBV5-5 to TRBJ1-4, with a tentative D call TRBD1 (6 bases). Germline lookup yields CDR1 SGHKS and CDR2 YYEKEE (reference sequence). The CDR3 contains 16 residues. V was cut by 1 base and J by 2 bases, with 12 bases left in between. The CDR3 region has the DNA TGTGCCAGCAGCTTGTTACCCAGGGGCACTAATGAAAAACTGTTTTTT. Its translation: CASSLLPRGTNEKLFF.

This clonotype came up many times. V and J are TRBV10-3 and TRBJ1-2, with TRBD1 matching 7 bases. CDR1 and CDR2 from the germline V gene are ENHRY and SYGVKD. The trim removed 8 bases at V and 6 bases at J, leaving 18 bases unmatched. CDR3 length: 16 amino acids. CDR3 sequence reads: CAISLKEGAVFDGYTF. The CDR3 DNA sequence: TGTGCCATCTCCTTAAAGGAGGGGGCCGTGTTCGATGGCTACACCTTC.

The rearrangement joins TRBV6-2 or TRBV6-3 to TRBJ2-3, with D perhaps TRBD2 (5 bases). The germline V gene encodes CDR1 MNHEY and CDR2 SVGEGT. The CDR3 sequence is 12 residues long. Trimming pared 8 bases from V and 6 bases from J, leaving 12 bases between. As DNA, the CDR3 is TGTGCCAGCCACGGGAACACGGATACGCAGTATTTT. Translated, it gives CASHGNTDTQYF.

V and J are TRBV24-1 and TRBJ2-4; the D is unclear. The CDR3 runs to 18 residues. V shed 0 bases and J shed 1 base, with 15 bases lying between them. Germline CDR1 KGHDR, CDR2 SFDVKD. Written as DNA, the CDR3 is TGTGCCACCAGTGATTTGCTCGGGTTTTATTCCGCCAAAAACATTCAGTACTTC. This codes for CATSDLLGFYSAKNIQYF.

The chain is built from TRBV27 and TRBJ2-7; D not certain. The V gene's germline CDR1 is MNHEY and CDR2 SMNVEV (reference sequence). V was pared by 8 bases and J by 3 bases, with 17 bases between. This CDR3 comprises 14 residues. DNA of the CDR3: TGTGCCAGCGCCGAGGTCCCTAAGAACTACGAGCAGTACTTC. This translates into CASAEVPKNYEQYF.

The J gene is TRBJ2-2, the V gene TRBV4-3; D remains ambiguous. Germline assignment: CDR1 LGHNA and CDR2 YSLEER. The CDR3 contains 19 residues. V lost 7 bases and J lost 6, with 30 bases in between. CDR3 amino acids: CASISFPSSRQLKSGELFF. CDR3 bases: TGCGCCAGCATCTCCTTTCCATCATCAAGACAATTAAAGTCCGGGGAGCTGTTTTTT.

Concerning this clonotype itself: An end of the junction does not agree with germline; a read error may underlie this. The chain recombines TRBV14 with TRBJ1-1, with 7 bases that match TRBD1. The germline gives CDR1 SGHDN, CDR2 FVKESK. The CDR3 runs 16 residues. Here the CDR3 reads CVSSQWGQYMNTEAFF. The CDR3 DNA reads as TGTGTCAGCAGCCAATGGGGACAGTATATGAACACTGAAGCTTTCTTT.

The chain joins TRBV20-1 to TRBJ2-7, with D tentatively TRBD1 (6 bases). Germline-derived CDR1 and CDR2 are DFQATT and SNEGSKA (reference sequence). Trimming removed 2 bases at V and 3 bases at J, with 8 bases between. The CDR3 spans 12 residues. DNA for the CDR3: TGCAGTGCTAGATCGGACAGCTACGAGCAGTACGTC. Protein product: CSARSDSYEQYV.

The chain has TRBV2 and TRBJ2-3; 9 bases match TRBD1. The V gene's germline CDR1 is SNHLY and CDR2 FYNNEI. V shed 10 bases and J 1 base; nucleotides not matched to a gene: 9. CDR3 length: 15 residues. CDR3 nucleotide sequence: TGTGCCAACCGCCAACGGGACAGGGGCACAGATACGCAGTATTTT. Translated: CANRQRDRGTDTQYF. The variable domain in full, with the rest retrieved from reference TRBV2 and TRBJ2-3, is EPEVTQTPSHQVTQMGQEVILRCVPISNHLYFYWYRQILGQKVEFLVSFYNNEISEKSEIFDDQFSVERPDGSNFTLKIRSTKLEDSAMYFCANRQRDRGTDTQYFGPGTRLTVL.

The V and J genes are TRBV24-1 and TRBJ2-3; 8 nucleotides align to TRBD2. J lost 4 bases, V lost 2 bases, and 4 bases had no gene match. The germline CDR1 and CDR2 sequences are KGHDR and SFDVKD. The CDR3 runs 15 residues. Written as DNA, the CDR3 is TGTGCCACCAGTGATTATAGCGGGGATGCAGATACGCAGTATTTT. Residues: CATSDYSGDADTQYF.